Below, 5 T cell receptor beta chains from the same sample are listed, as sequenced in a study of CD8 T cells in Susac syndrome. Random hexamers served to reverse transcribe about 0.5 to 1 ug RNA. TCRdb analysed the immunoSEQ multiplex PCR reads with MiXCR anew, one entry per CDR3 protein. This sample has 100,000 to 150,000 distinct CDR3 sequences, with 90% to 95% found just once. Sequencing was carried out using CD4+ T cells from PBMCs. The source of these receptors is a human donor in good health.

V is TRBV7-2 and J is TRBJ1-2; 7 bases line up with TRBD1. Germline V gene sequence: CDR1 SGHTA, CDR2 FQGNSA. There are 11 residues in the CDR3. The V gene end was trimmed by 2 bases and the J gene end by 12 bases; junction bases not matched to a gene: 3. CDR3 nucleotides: TGTGCCAGCAGCTTACAGGGGGTCGACACCTTC. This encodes CASSLQGVDTF.

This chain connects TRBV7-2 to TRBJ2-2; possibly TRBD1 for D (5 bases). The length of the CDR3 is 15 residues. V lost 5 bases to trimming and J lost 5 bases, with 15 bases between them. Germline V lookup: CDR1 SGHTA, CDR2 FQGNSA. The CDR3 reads CASSPWGSRTGELFF. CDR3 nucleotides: TGTGCCAGCAGCCCCTGGGGCAGCAGGACCGGGGAGCTGTTTTTT.

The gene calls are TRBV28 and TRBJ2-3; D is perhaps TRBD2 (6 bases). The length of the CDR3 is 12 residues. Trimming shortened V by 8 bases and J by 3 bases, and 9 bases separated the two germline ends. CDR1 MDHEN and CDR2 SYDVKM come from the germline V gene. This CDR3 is CASLAGTDTQYF. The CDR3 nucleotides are TGTGCCAGCCTGGCGGGAACAGATACGCAGTATTTT.

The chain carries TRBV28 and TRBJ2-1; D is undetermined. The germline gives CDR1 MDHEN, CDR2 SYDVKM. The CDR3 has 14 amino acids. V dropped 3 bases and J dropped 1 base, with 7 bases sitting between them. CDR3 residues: CASSFLGSYNEQFF. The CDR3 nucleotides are TGTGCCAGCAGTTTCTTAGGTTCCTACAATGAGCAGTTCTTC.

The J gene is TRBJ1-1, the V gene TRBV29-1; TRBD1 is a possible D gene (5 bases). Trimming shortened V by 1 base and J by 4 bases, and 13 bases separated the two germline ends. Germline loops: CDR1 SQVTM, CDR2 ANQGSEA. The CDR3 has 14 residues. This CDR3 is CSVEVRAGTTEAFF. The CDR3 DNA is TGCAGCGTTGAAGTGAGGGCAGGGACCACTGAAGCTTTCTTT.